This TCR beta chain was profiled in a study of blood T cell repertoires in COVID-19. Study-wide background: Donors in the United States, Italy and Spain gave samples during acute or convalescent COVID-19. PBMCs, B-cell-depleted T cells, or T cells provided the cDNA or gDNA that made up the material.

Germline lookup yields CDR1 MDHEN and CDR2 SYDVKM. V shed 6 bases, J shed 3 bases, and the junction held 3 bases outside the gene matches. This CDR3 is built from 13 residues. In the authors' methods: Amplification of reference gene primers was used by the study to estimate nucleated cell counts. Sequencing used immunoSEQ multiplex PCR; TCRdb keeps in-frame clones, though not all of them. V, J and clone size derive from that table, while D and trimming were established from the DNA sequence. The sample has some 200,000 clones; more than 65% are singletons. The clonotype originates from a human donor in a cohort sampled during active COVID-19. The sequencing input was peripheral blood. The V gene is TRBV28, the J gene TRBJ2-5; 8 bases line up with TRBD1. The CDR3 reads CASRTTGEETQYF. The CDR3 nucleotides are TGTGCCAGCAGAACGACAGGGGAAGAGACCCAGTACTTC.